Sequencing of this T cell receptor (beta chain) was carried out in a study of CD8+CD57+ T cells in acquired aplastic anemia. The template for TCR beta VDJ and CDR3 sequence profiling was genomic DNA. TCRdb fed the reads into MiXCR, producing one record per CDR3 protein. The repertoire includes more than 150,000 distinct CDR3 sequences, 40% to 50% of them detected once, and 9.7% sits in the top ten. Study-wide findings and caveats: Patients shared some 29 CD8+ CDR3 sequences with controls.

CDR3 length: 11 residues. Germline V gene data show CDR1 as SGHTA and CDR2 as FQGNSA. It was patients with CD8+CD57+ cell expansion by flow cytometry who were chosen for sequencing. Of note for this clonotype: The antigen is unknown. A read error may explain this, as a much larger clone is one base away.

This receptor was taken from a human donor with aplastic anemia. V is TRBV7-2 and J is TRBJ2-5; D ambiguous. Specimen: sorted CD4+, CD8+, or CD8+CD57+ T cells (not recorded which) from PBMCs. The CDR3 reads CACSSKETQYF. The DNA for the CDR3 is TGCGCCTGCAGCTCAAAGGAGACCCAGTACTTC.